The 13 T cell receptor beta chains below all came from one sample that was sequenced in a study of blood T cell repertoires in COVID-19 (dated by TCRdb to 2018 to 2020). Library method: the immunoSEQ multiplex PCR assay. The clones in this table, taken by TCRdb from immuneACCESS, are in-frame only. Not every clone is retained; where verified, under half of the shortfall comes from an unresolved V gene, and the cause of the rest is unknown. The sample contains around 330,000 clones, around 90% of them found a single time. The ten largest make up roughly 5.3% of the sample. Source material: PBMCs or T cells enriched from blood (not recorded which). All receptors come from a man in his sixties who had recovered from COVID-19.

The chain has TRBV15 and TRBJ1-6; D ambiguous. Germline V gives CDR1 LNHNV, CDR2 YYDKDF (reference sequence). The CDR3 contains 18 residues. Deletions cut 2 bases from V and 8 bases from J, with 22 bases between. CDR3 nucleotides: TGTGCCACCAGCAGACTTTCCACAGATTCAGGTAAGGATTCACCCCTCCACTTT. It encodes CATSRLSTDSGKDSPLHF.

The V and J genes are TRBV28 and TRBJ1-5, with 8 positions matching TRBD1. V gave up 4 bases and J gave up 0 bases; unmatched junction bases: 2. There are 15 residues in the CDR3. CDR1 and CDR2 (germline): MDHEN, SYDVKM. The CDR3 DNA reads as TGTGCCAGCAGTTCCAGGGGGCGTAGCAATCAGCCCCAGCATTTT. Translation: CASSSRGRSNQPQHF.

The rearrangement links TRBV7-9 to TRBJ1-1; 8 nucleotides match TRBD1. J lost 5 bases, V lost 0 bases, and 5 bases had no gene match. CDR1 is SEHNR and CDR2 is FQNEAQ in the germline V gene (reference sequence). The CDR3 covers 15 residues. In DNA, the CDR3 is TGTGCCAGCAGCTTAGCCACCGGACAGGGTACTGAAGCTTTCTTT. This codes for CASSLATGQGTEAFF.

This chain links TRBV12-3 or TRBV12-4 with TRBJ2-1; D unclear. The CDR3 has 12 amino acids. Trimming took off 5 bases at V and 3 bases at J, with 5 bases between the two ends. CDR3 in DNA: TGTGCCAGCAGTACGAGCTACAATGAGCAGTTCTTC. Translation: CASSTSYNEQFF.

The chain's CDR3 is CATSVTAGTGELFF. The CDR3 nucleotides read TGTGCCACCTCCGTAACAGCGGGCACCGGGGAGCTGTTTTTT. The chain links TRBV6-4 to TRBJ2-2; the D gene is possibly TRBD2 (6 bases). The germline CDR1 and CDR2 sequences are MRHNA and SNTAGT. The CDR3 has 14 residues. Deletions cut 10 bases from V and 4 bases from J, with 16 bases between.

The V and J genes are TRBV3-1 (or the pseudogene TRBV3-2) and TRBJ1-5; D is perhaps TRBD1 (5 bases). Germline assignment: CDR1 LGHDT and CDR2 YNNKEL (reference sequence). The CDR3 is made up of 16 amino acids. The V gene lost 1 base and the J gene lost 6 bases, with 16 bases spanning the gap. The CDR3 protein is CASSQGYRGSGQPQHF. In DNA, the CDR3 is TGTGCCAGCAGCCAAGGGTATAGGGGATCCGGTCAGCCCCAGCATTTT.

The CDR3 nucleotides are TGTGCCATCAGTGAGAGGGGAGGAGAAGCCAAAAACATTCAGTACTTC. Protein: CAISERGGEAKNIQYF. The V and J genes are TRBV10-3 and TRBJ2-4; D is possibly TRBD2 (6 bases). Germline-derived CDR1 and CDR2 are ENHRY and SYGVKD. V was pared by 2 bases and J by 0 bases, with 11 bases between. This CDR3 comprises 16 residues.

The CDR3, as DNA: TGTGCCAGCAGTTTAACCAGGGTGGTAAGCACAGATACGCAGTATTTT. Translation: CASSLTRVVSTDTQYF. This sequence joins TRBV27 and TRBJ2-3; weak D call: TRBD1 (5 bases). Trimming cost V 2 bases and J 0 bases, with 12 bases left between them. Germline V gene lookup returns CDR1 MNHEY and CDR2 SMNVEV (reference sequence). This CDR3 is 16 amino acids long.

Note on this clone: Other DNA sequences from this sample encode an identical CDR3 as well. The V call is TRBV28, the J call TRBJ1-1; D might be TRBD1 (6 bases). V lost 3 bases and J 1 base, leaving 12 bases between the germline ends. CDR1 is MDHEN, CDR2 SYDVKM, per germline. This CDR3 is 15 amino acids long. CDR3 sequence: CASSLPDRRNTEAFF. CDR3 DNA sequence: TGTGCCAGCAGTTTGCCCGACAGGAGGAACACTGAAGCTTTCTTT.

The chain joins TRBV5-1 to TRBJ2-5; TRBD2 might be the D (5 bases). The length of the CDR3 is 14 residues. The V and J ends lost 3 bases and 1 base respectively, with 10 bases between them. Germline V gene lookup returns CDR1 SGHRS and CDR2 YFSETQ. The CDR3 nucleotides are TGCGCCAGCAGCTCGACGGGGTCCCAAGAGACCCAGTACTTC. Its translation is CASSSTGSQETQYF.

This clone was seen once. The J gene is TRBJ2-7, the V gene TRBV19, with D perhaps TRBD1 (6 bases). The CDR3 is 14 residues long. Between the trimmed V and J ends, which lost 4 bases and 4 bases, there was a span of 14 bases. Germline assignment: CDR1 LNHDA and CDR2 SQIVND (reference sequence). CDR3 region: CASSTGGGAYEQYF. As DNA, the CDR3 is TGTGCCAGTAGTACGGGTGGGGGCGCGTACGAGCAGTACTTC.

The chain combines TRBV13 with TRBJ2-1, with 15 bases that match TRBD2. The CDR3 sequence is 18 residues long. The germline V gene has CDR1 PRHDT and CDR2 FYEKMQ (reference sequence). The V and J ends lost 5 bases and 6 bases, in that order; junction bases with no gene match: 11. The CDR3 loop reads CASSPTFGLAGGANEQFF. Written as DNA, the CDR3 is TGTGCCAGCAGCCCTACATTCGGACTAGCGGGAGGGGCCAATGAGCAGTTCTTC.

The chain recombines TRBV6-5 with TRBJ2-7; the D gene is possibly TRBD2 (6 bases). The CDR3 spans 12 residues. The V and J ends lost 7 bases and 7 bases respectively, with 14 bases between them. The V gene's germline CDR1 is MNHEY and CDR2 SVGAGI. The CDR3 DNA follows: TGTGCCAGCACCGGAGGGCCTTTAGAGCAGTACTTC. The encoded protein is CASTGGPLEQYF.